What follows is one T cell receptor beta chain and its context. The germline gene is not matched at one end of the junction; a read error may be the cause. TCRbeta libraries were built with three rounds of nested PCR, modified from ARM-PCR. A single record per CDR3 protein comes from TCRdb applying MiXCR to the multiplex PCR reads. Of some 71,000 distinct CDR3 sequences listed, roughly 72% were seen once; the top ten hold roughly 9%. This sample's RNA came from whole unsorted tissue. The sample belongs to a study of tumor and adjacent non-tumor tissue in lung cancer. Germline assignment: CDR1 MNHEY and CDR2 SVGAGI. The CDR3 contains 18 residues.

The V gene is TRBV6-5, the J gene TRBJ2-6; D may match TRBD1 or TRBD2 (5 bases each). This receptor was taken from a middle-aged woman with non-small cell lung cancer. The specimen was lung tumor tissue. The CDR3 DNA follows: TGTGCCAGCAGTTACTCGCTCTCAAGGGGATTCGGGGCCAACGTCCTGATTTTC. Protein product: CASSYSLSRGFGANVLIF.